The rows below give T cell receptor beta chains drawn from one sample of a study of blood T cell repertoires in COVID-19. Profiled with immunoSEQ multiplex PCR; TCRdb holds only in-frame clones, not every one. This sample has a few hundred thousand clones; 75% to 95% occur once, and the top ten carry under 3%. The sample was peripheral blood. These receptors originate from a person aged 18 to 29 with COVID-19, enrolled during active disease. Each CDR3 is given with its conserved first and last residue. The D gene is left open where the match is weak. Size is omitted from some rows. Given values are once, few, many or a class for expanded clones.

clone_size: -
cdr3_length: 14
d_call: TRBD2
j_call: TRBJ2-7
v_call: TRBV11-3
cdr3_aa: CASSPSGRALEQYF
cdr3_nt: TGTGCCAGCAGTCCTAGCGGGAGGGCCCTTGAGCAGTACTTC

clone_size: -
cdr3_length: 16
d_call: TRBD2
j_call: TRBJ2-1
v_call: TRBV19
cdr3_aa: CASSNSGASSYNEQFF
cdr3_nt: TGTGCCAGTAGTAATAGCGGGGCAAGCTCCTACAATGAGCAGTTCTTC

clone_size: once
cdr3_length: 15
d_call: TRBD2
j_call: TRBJ2-7
v_call: TRBV4-1
cdr3_aa: CASSGTGTSVGEQYF
cdr3_nt: TGCGCCAGCAGCGGTACCGGGACTAGCGTCGGCGAGCAGTACTTC

clone_size: -
cdr3_length: 16
d_call: TRBD1
j_call: TRBJ2-2
v_call: TRBV5-4
cdr3_aa: CASSLTTGRSTGELFF
cdr3_nt: TGTGCCAGCAGCTTGACGACAGGGAGAAGCACCGGGGAGCTGTTTTTT

clone_size: -
cdr3_length: 14
d_call: -
j_call: TRBJ1-5
v_call: TRBV5-1
cdr3_aa: CASSPGGSHQPQHF
cdr3_nt: TGCGCCAGCAGCCCTGGAGGCAGCCATCAGCCCCAGCATTTT

clone_size: -
cdr3_length: 15
d_call: TRBD1
j_call: TRBJ1-6
v_call: TRBV4-2
cdr3_aa: CASSQDRDRVLPLHF
cdr3_nt: TGTGCCAGCAGCCAGGACCGGGACAGGGTCCTGCCCCTCCACTTT

clone_size: -
cdr3_length: 17
d_call: -
j_call: TRBJ2-3
v_call: TRBV4-1
cdr3_aa: CASSPRGAGLSTDTQYF
cdr3_nt: TGCGCCAGCAGCCCCCGAGGGGCGGGACTTAGCACAGATACGCAGTATTTT

clone_size: -
cdr3_length: 16
d_call: TRBD2
j_call: TRBJ2-5
v_call: TRBV7-2
cdr3_aa: CASSPSGRLYQETQYF
cdr3_nt: TGTGCCAGCAGCCCCAGCGGGAGGCTATACCAAGAGACCCAGTACTTC

clone_size: -
cdr3_length: 12
d_call: -
j_call: TRBJ1-4
v_call: TRBV7-9
cdr3_aa: CASGQGFEKLFF
cdr3_nt: TGTGCCAGCGGCCAGGGGTTTGAAAAACTGTTTTTT

clone_size: -
cdr3_length: 15
d_call: TRBD2
j_call: TRBJ2-1
v_call: TRBV19
cdr3_aa: CASSIFGGRANEQFF
cdr3_nt: TGTGCCAGTAGTATATTTGGCGGGAGGGCCAATGAGCAGTTCTTC

clone_size: -
cdr3_length: 15
d_call: -
j_call: TRBJ2-5
v_call: TRBV7-9
cdr3_aa: CASSQTGVLKETQYF
cdr3_nt: TGTGCCAGCTCTCAAACGGGGGTACTGAAAGAGACCCAGTACTTC

clone_size: once
cdr3_length: 15
d_call: TRBD2
j_call: TRBJ2-1
v_call: TRBV10-2
cdr3_aa: CASSLFGRAYNEQFF
cdr3_nt: TGCGCCAGCAGTTTGTTCGGGAGGGCCTACAATGAGCAGTTCTTC

clone_size: -
cdr3_length: 17
d_call: -
j_call: TRBJ1-5
v_call: TRBV28
cdr3_aa: CASSLSVGVISNQPQHF
cdr3_nt: TGTGCCAGCAGTTTATCGGTCGGGGTAATCAGCAATCAGCCCCAGCATTTT

clone_size: -
cdr3_length: 12
d_call: -
j_call: TRBJ2-2
v_call: TRBV12-3/TRBV12-4
cdr3_aa: CATSSDTGELFF
cdr3_nt: TGTGCCACCAGTTCCGACACCGGGGAGCTGTTTTTT

clone_size: -
cdr3_length: 13
d_call: -
j_call: TRBJ1-5
v_call: TRBV5-1
cdr3_aa: CASSQTGNQPQHF
cdr3_nt: TGCGCCAGCAGCCAGACAGGTAACCAGCCCCAGCATTTT

clone_size: -
cdr3_length: 15
d_call: TRBD2
j_call: TRBJ2-5
v_call: TRBV28
cdr3_aa: CASSPWTSGRGTQYF
cdr3_nt: TGTGCCAGCAGTCCCTGGACTAGCGGGAGAGGGACCCAGTACTTC

clone_size: -
cdr3_length: 12
d_call: -
j_call: TRBJ1-2
v_call: TRBV27
cdr3_aa: CASRGGDYGYTF
cdr3_nt: TGTGCCAGCAGGGGGGGGGACTATGGCTACACCTTC

clone_size: once
cdr3_length: 16
d_call: -
j_call: TRBJ2-5
v_call: TRBV7-9
cdr3_aa: CASSQPFSQGRETQYF
cdr3_nt: TGTGCCAGCAGCCAGCCCTTTAGTCAGGGGAGAGAGACCCAGTACTTC

clone_size: -
cdr3_length: 14
d_call: -
j_call: TRBJ1-3
v_call: TRBV28
cdr3_aa: CASSSWGRGNTIYF
cdr3_nt: TGTGCCAGCAGTTCCTGGGGGAGGGGAAACACCATATATTTT

clone_size: -
cdr3_length: 13
d_call: -
j_call: TRBJ1-1
v_call: TRBV3-1/TRBV3-2
cdr3_aa: CASSQPGEAEAFF
cdr3_nt: TGTGCCAGCAGCCAACCGGGGGAAGCTGAAGCTTTCTTT

clone_size: -
cdr3_length: 14
d_call: -
j_call: TRBJ1-1
v_call: TRBV6-2/TRBV6-3
cdr3_aa: CASSFDLGRSEAFF
cdr3_nt: TGTGCCAGCAGTTTCGACCTTGGGCGTAGTGAAGCTTTCTTT

clone_size: -
cdr3_length: 16
d_call: TRBD1
j_call: TRBJ1-5
v_call: TRBV5-3
cdr3_aa: CARSRGTEYSNQPQHF
cdr3_nt: TGTGCCAGAAGCCGCGGGACAGAATATAGCAATCAGCCCCAGCATTTT